This entry features one TCR beta chain sequence. Source study methods: Counts of nucleated cells, estimated from reference gene primer amplification, were obtained. Repertoires were generated with immunoSEQ multiplex PCR, while TCRdb's copy carries only in-frame clones and drops some. D and trimming were read from the DNA, whereas the V and J calls and clone size are those reported in that table. The table lists under 40,000 clones, approximately 94% of them singletons. Germline CDR1 SQVTM, CDR2 ANQGSEA. Trimming cost V 1 base and J 6 bases; bases outside gene matches: 6. The CDR3 totals 14 residues. The data were taken from a study of blood T cell repertoires in COVID-19. The overall study: Acute-phase and convalescent COVID-19 samples originated in the United States, Italy and Spain. From T cells, B-cell-depleted T cells, or PBMCs came the material, which was cDNA or gDNA.

The chain joins TRBV29-1 to TRBJ2-7; TRBD1 matches at 10 bases. This TCR was recovered from a human donor with active COVID-19. The donor label of this sample is uncertain. Sequencing input: peripheral blood. The CDR3 spells CSVEGGQGWFEQYF. The DNA of the CDR3 is TGCAGCGTTGAAGGGGGACAGGGGTGGTTCGAGCAGTACTTC.